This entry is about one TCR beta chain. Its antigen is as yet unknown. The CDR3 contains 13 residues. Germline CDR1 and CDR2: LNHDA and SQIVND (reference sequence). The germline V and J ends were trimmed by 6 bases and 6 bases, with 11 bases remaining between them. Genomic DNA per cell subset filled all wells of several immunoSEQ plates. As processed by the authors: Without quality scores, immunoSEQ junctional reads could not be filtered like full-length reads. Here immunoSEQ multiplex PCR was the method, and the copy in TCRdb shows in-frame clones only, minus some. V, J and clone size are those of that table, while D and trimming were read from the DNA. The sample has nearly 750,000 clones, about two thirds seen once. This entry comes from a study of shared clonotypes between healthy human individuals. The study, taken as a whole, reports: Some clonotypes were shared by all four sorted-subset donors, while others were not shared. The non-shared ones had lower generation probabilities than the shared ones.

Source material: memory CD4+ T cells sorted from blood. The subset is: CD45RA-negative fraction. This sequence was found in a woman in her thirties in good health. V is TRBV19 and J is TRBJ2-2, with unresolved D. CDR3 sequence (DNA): TGTGCCAGTAGGTACGCCAACTCCGGGGAGCTGTTTTTT. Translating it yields CASRYANSGELFF.